The 29 T cell receptor beta chains listed next were all sequenced from one sample in a study of T-cell reconstitution after alpha-beta-depleted transplantation in children. Unique molecular identifiers were incorporated when the TCRbeta library was constructed. TCRdb analysed the PCR reads with MiXCR anew, one entry per CDR3 protein. The data show 500,000 or so distinct CDR3 sequences, less than 35% seen once. Source: PBMCs from the stem cell graft donor, taken from the stem cell graft. Receptor source: a human donor who donated a stem cell graft to a child with aplastic anemia.

The gene calls are TRBV7-2 and TRBJ1-3; no firm D call. V was cut by 0 bases and J by 2 bases, with 11 bases left in between. The CDR3 extends over 16 amino acids. Germline V gene lookup returns CDR1 SGHTA and CDR2 FQGNSA. Written as DNA, the CDR3 is TGTGCCAGCAGCTTAGCGCCGGGGAACGCTGGAAACACCATATATTTT. Its translation is CASSLAPGNAGNTIYF.

This clonotype was seen only a few times. V gene TRBV5-4 combines with J gene TRBJ2-5; possibly TRBD1 for D (5 bases). Trimming removed 0 bases from V and 2 bases from J, with 8 bases in between. The CDR3 is 14 residues long. Germline CDR1 reads SGHNT; CDR2 reads YYREEE (reference sequence). The CDR3 protein is CASSLAQGQETQYF. CDR3 bases: TGTGCCAGCAGCTTGGCTCAGGGACAAGAGACCCAGTACTTC.

V usage is TRBV12-3 or TRBV12-4 and J usage is TRBJ1-2; D remains ambiguous. This CDR3 region has 12 residues. V lost 10 bases and J lost 0, with 9 bases in between. CDR3 sequence: CATSSSNYGYTF. The CDR3 nucleotides read TGTGCCACCTCGAGTTCTAACTATGGCTACACCTTC.

With respect to this clonotype: A read error may account for a junction end that differs from germline. The V call is TRBV5-5, the J call TRBJ2-2; D is possibly TRBD1 or TRBD2 (5 bases each). Germline V CDR1 and CDR2: SGHKS, YYEKEE (reference sequence). The CDR3 has 14 residues. The CDR3 coding sequence is TGTGCCAGCAGCTTGGGTGTAGGGACCGGGGAGCCGTTTTTT. Its translation is CASSLGVGTGEPFF. The complete variable domain, with remaining parts taken from reference TRBV5-5 and TRBJ2-2, reads DAGVTQSPTHLIKTRGQQVTLRCSPISGHKSVSWYQQVLGQGPQFIFQYYEKEERGRGNFPDRFSARQFPNYSSELNVNALLLGDSALYLCASSLGVGTGEPFFGEGSRLTVL.

The V gene is TRBV6-5, the J gene TRBJ2-7; D possibly corresponds to TRBD2 (6 bases). Germline assignment: CDR1 MNHEY and CDR2 SVGAGI. This CDR3 contains 14 residues. Trimming shortened V by 2 bases and J by 4 bases, and 12 bases separated the two germline ends. The CDR3 DNA reads TGTGCCAGCAGTTACCGGGAGACGAGTTACGAGCAGTACTTC. It is translated as CASSYRETSYEQYF.

V usage is TRBV7-9 and J usage is TRBJ2-1, with 12 positions matching TRBD2. The germline gives CDR1 SEHNR, CDR2 FQNEAQ (reference sequence). The CDR3 spans 15 residues. V dropped 6 bases and J dropped 9; count of bases not matched to a gene: 9. For the CDR3, the DNA is TGTGCCAGCAGACCAAGGACTAGCGGGATAACTGAGCAGTTCTTC. This sequence encodes CASRPRTSGITEQFF.

The genes are TRBV18 and TRBJ1-3, with TRBD1 matching 7 bases. The CDR3 sequence is 14 residues long. The germline CDR1 and CDR2 sequences are KGHSH and LQKENI. The junction had 3 bases not matched to a gene; V was cut back by 3 bases and J by 4 bases. In DNA, the CDR3 is TGTGCCAGCTCACCCGACAGGGCGGGAAACACCATATATTTT. Protein: CASSPDRAGNTIYF.

V gene TRBV2 combines with J gene TRBJ1-4, with D maybe TRBD1 (6 bases). Trimming cost V 8 bases and J 0 bases, with 25 bases left between them. The germline gives CDR1 SNHLY, CDR2 FYNNEI. The CDR3 contains 19 residues. The CDR3 DNA reads as TGTGCCAGCTGTTTTTCTCCGGGACACGGAAGAGCAACTAATGAAAAACTGTTTTTT. Encoded protein: CASCFSPGHGRATNEKLFF.

This chain joins TRBV20-1 and TRBJ1-4; TRBD1 aligns across 8 bases. Germline V gives CDR1 DFQATT, CDR2 SNEGSKA (reference sequence). The CDR3 is 16 residues long. V dropped 6 bases and J dropped 3; count of bases not matched to a gene: 12. CDR3 protein: CSARPGTGRANEKLFF. The DNA of the CDR3 is TGCAGTGCCCGTCCCGGGACAGGTCGGGCTAATGAAAAACTGTTTTTT.

The genes are TRBV29-1 and TRBJ2-3; no firm D call. V gave up 5 bases and J gave up 10 bases, with 10 bases separating them. There are 10 residues in the CDR3. Germline V gene data show CDR1 as SQVTM and CDR2 as ANQGSEA. DNA for the CDR3: TGCAGCGTTAACGCCCAGGCGCAGTATTTT. This gives the protein CSVNAQAQYF.

This clonotype was seen more than once but under ten times. The J gene is TRBJ2-3, the V gene TRBV5-1; D gene unclear. From germline, CDR1 is SGHRS and CDR2 YFSETQ. There are 11 residues in the CDR3. With 4 bases removed from V and 6 bases from J, the gap between germline ends came to 6 bases. The DNA for the CDR3 is TGCGCCAGCAGCGCTGATGATACGCAGTATTTT. Residues: CASSADDTQYF.

Only a few counts were recorded for this clonotype. V gene TRBV10-3 combines with J gene TRBJ1-5; D unclear. This CDR3 spans 15 amino acids. The germline gives CDR1 ENHRY, CDR2 SYGVKD. V was shortened by 2 bases and J by 0 bases, with 8 bases between the two germline ends. CDR3 DNA: TGTGCCATCAGTGAGAACGACAATAGCAATCAGCCCCAGCATTTT. Translated: CAISENDNSNQPQHF.

The genes are TRBV6-5 and TRBJ1-5; D ambiguous. CDR3 length equals 14 residues. Germline V gives CDR1 MNHEY, CDR2 SVGAGI. The V end lost 2 bases, the J end lost 1 base, and 6 bases lay between the germline ends. The CDR3 DNA reads TGTGCCAGCAGTTACGAGGCGAGCAATCAGCCCCAGCATTTT. This codes for CASSYEASNQPQHF.

The chain couples TRBV28 to TRBJ1-1; tentative D call: TRBD1 (6 bases). CDR1 and CDR2 (germline): MDHEN, SYDVKM. Trimming cost V 1 base and J 1 base, with 10 bases left between them. This CDR3 is built from 15 residues. DNA for the CDR3: TGTGCCAGCAGTTTATACGGGACACCGAACACTGAAGCTTTCTTT. Translating gives CASSLYGTPNTEAFF.

The sample holds a few counts of this clonotype. The chain combines TRBV20-1 with TRBJ2-1; a weak D match, TRBD2 (5 bases). The germline V gene encodes CDR1 DFQATT and CDR2 SNEGSKA (reference sequence). The V end was cut by 5 bases, the J end by 0 bases, with 14 bases between. CDR3 length equals 15 residues. As DNA, the CDR3 is TGCAGTGCTCAAGGGAGCGCCAACTCCTACAATGAGCAGTTCTTC. This gives the protein CSAQGSANSYNEQFF.

The gene calls are TRBV5-1 and TRBJ2-3, with D perhaps matching TRBD2 (5 bases). The ends were cut back, 7 bases at V and 5 bases at J, with 14 bases in the middle. Germline V CDR1 and CDR2: SGHRS, YFSETQ. This CDR3 is 13 amino acids long. CDR3 protein: CASLAGGGDTQYF. Written as DNA, the CDR3 is TGCGCCAGCCTAGCCGGAGGTGGAGATACGCAGTATTTT.

The table lists this clonotype with a few counts. The genes are TRBV29-1 and TRBJ2-7; 9 bases agree with TRBD1. V shed 0 bases and J 4 bases; nucleotides not matched to a gene: 4. Germline V gene sequence: CDR1 SQVTM, CDR2 ANQGSEA. This CDR3 spans 14 amino acids. CDR3 in DNA: TGCAGCGTTGAAGAGCAGGGACAGGGATACGAGCAGTACTTC. Amino acids: CSVEEQGQGYEQYF.

With respect to this clonotype: An end of the junction differs from the germline gene, which may be a read error. This chain links TRBV7-6 with TRBJ2-7; 10 nucleotides agree with TRBD1. Germline-derived CDR1 and CDR2 are SGHVS and FNYEAQ. The CDR3 contains 15 residues. The DNA of the CDR3 is TGTGCCAGCAGCCGGGGACAGGGGTTCTCCTACGACCAGTACTTC. It translates to CASSRGQGFSYDQYF. Full variable domain (remainder filled in from reference TRBV7-6 and TRBJ2-7): GAGVSQSPRYKVTKRGQDVALRCDPISGHVSLYWYRQALGQGPEFLTYFNYEAQQDKSGLPNDRFSAERPEGSISTLTIQRTEQRDSAMYRCASSRGQGFSYDQYFGPGTRLTVT.

The V call is TRBV5-1, the J call TRBJ2-7, with a tentative D call TRBD2 (5 bases). This CDR3 comprises 15 residues. Per the germline V gene, CDR1 is SGHRS and CDR2 is YFSETQ. The V end lost 2 bases, the J end lost 0 bases, and 12 bases lay between the germline ends. CDR3 in DNA: TGCGCCAGCAGCTTATCTCTAGGGAGCTCCTACGAGCAGTACGTC. Translation gives CASSLSLGSSYEQYV.

This clonotype was detected only a few times. The chain employs TRBV20-1 and TRBJ1-5; no clear D. The germline CDR1 and CDR2 sequences are DFQATT and SNEGSKA (reference sequence). The CDR3 length is 12 residues. Trimming left V 5 bases short and J 3 bases short, with 8 bases between. The CDR3 DNA reads as TGCAGTGCTGGTGTCCCCAATCAGCCCCAGCATTTT. Translation gives CSAGVPNQPQHF.

The chain employs TRBV20-1 and TRBJ1-1; unclear D gene. This CDR3 spans 15 amino acids. CDR1 and CDR2 (germline): DFQATT, SNEGSKA (reference sequence). Trimming pared 4 bases from V and 0 bases from J, leaving 15 bases between. The CDR3 coding sequence is TGCAGTGCTACGGACGGGTCGATTATGAACACTGAAGCTTTCTTT. Protein sequence: CSATDGSIMNTEAFF.

V gene TRBV11-2 combines with J gene TRBJ2-7; 14 bases are shared with TRBD2. The CDR3 is made up of 19 amino acids. Germline V CDR1 and CDR2: SGHAT, FQNNGV. With 2 bases clipped from V and 0 bases from J, the junction kept 9 bases outside the gene matches. Here the CDR3 DNA reads TGTGCCAGCAGCTTAAGGGGACTAGCGGGAGAAGGGTCCTCCTACGAGCAGTACTTC. It specifies CASSLRGLAGEGSSYEQYF.

The rearrangement joins TRBV30 to TRBJ1-1, with D possibly matching TRBD1 (5 bases). Trimming shortened V by 4 bases and J by 1 base, and 10 bases separated the two germline ends. There are 13 residues in the CDR3. Per the germline V gene, CDR1 is GTSNPN and CDR2 is SVGIG (reference sequence). The CDR3 spells CAWMGQGNTEAFF. In nucleotides, the CDR3 is TGTGCCTGGATGGGGCAGGGGAACACTGAAGCTTTCTTT.

J is TRBJ2-2 and V is TRBV6-1; TRBD2 might be the D (7 bases). V was trimmed by 1 base and J by 7 bases, leaving 13 bases between them. Looked up from germline, CDR1 is MNHNS and CDR2 is SASEGT. CDR3 length: 15 amino acids. DNA of the CDR3: TGTGCCAGCAGTGAAGGGGGGGGCGACGTCGGGGAGCTGTTTTTT. Encoded protein: CASSEGGGDVGELFF.

This clonotype was seen a handful of times. The chain employs TRBV29-1 and TRBJ1-1, with a tentative D call TRBD1 (5 bases). The CDR3 sequence is 13 residues long. CDR1 is SQVTM and CDR2 is ANQGSEA in the germline V gene. The V and J ends lost 4 bases and 3 bases respectively, with 12 bases between them. The CDR3 protein is CSVGGWVDTEAFF. The CDR3, as DNA: TGCAGCGTTGGGGGGTGGGTAGACACTGAAGCTTTCTTT.

This clonotype was counted between two and nine times. The J gene is TRBJ2-2, the V gene TRBV4-3; 10 positions match TRBD1. The CDR3 extends over 16 amino acids. V lost 7 bases, J lost 5 bases, and 10 bases stayed unmatched. Germline CDR1 is LGHNA and CDR2 is YSLEER. In DNA form, the CDR3 reads TGCGCCAGCAAGCAAAGACAGGGGGCGACGACCGGGGAGCTGTTTTTT. As protein: CASKQRQGATTGELFF.

This clonotype was seen many times. The chain has TRBV5-1 and TRBJ2-1; 7 bases agree with TRBD2. The CDR3 loop spans 15 amino acids. V gave up 2 bases and J gave up 6 bases; unmatched junction bases: 8. Germline assignment: CDR1 SGHRS and CDR2 YFSETQ. CDR3 nucleotide sequence: TGCGCCAGCAGCTTCCTAGCGGAGACCTTCAATGAGCAGTTCTTC. It encodes CASSFLAETFNEQFF.

This clonotype occurred a few times. The chain uses TRBV7-2 and TRBJ2-3; D might be TRBD1 (5 bases). This CDR3 region has 15 residues. Trimming removed 1 base at V and 4 bases at J, with 12 bases between. CDR1 is SGHTA, CDR2 FQGNSA, per germline. The CDR3 here is CASSLVGPAADTQYF. The CDR3 DNA sequence: TGTGCCAGCAGCTTAGTGGGGCCGGCGGCAGATACGCAGTATTTT.

This clonotype showed up just a few times. The chain joins TRBV6-1 to TRBJ1-1; D is undetermined. This CDR3 is built from 13 residues. The V end lost 2 bases, the J end lost 1 base, and 5 bases lay between the germline ends. CDR1 is MNHNS and CDR2 is SASEGT in the germline V gene. The CDR3 reads CASSEHTNTEAFF. The CDR3 DNA follows: TGTGCCAGCAGTGAACACACGAACACTGAAGCTTTCTTT.